A single sample gave rise to the 23 T cell receptor beta chains below, sequenced in a study of regulatory T cells in long-lasting Graves disease. The time point denotes: newly diagnosed GD, antithyroid drugs for less than 3 months. PBMCs provided the RNA from which the TCR library was made. In building TCR beta libraries, iRepertoire HTBI primers were used together with Arm-PCR of CDR3 regions. TCRdb re-analysed the multiplex PCR reads in MiXCR, keeping a single row per CDR3 protein. Found here are around 250,000 distinct CDR3 sequences, around 16% of them singletons; the top ten hold over 20%. The source was peripheral blood mononuclear cells (PBMCs), collected at new diagnosis, from a patient treated with antithyroid drugs. These receptors were collected from a female donor with Graves disease.

Ten or more counts support this clonotype. The chain is built from TRBV3-1 and TRBJ2-5; D not certain. Germline lookup yields CDR1 LGHDT and CDR2 YNNKEL (reference sequence). This CDR3 spans 15 amino acids. Trimming took 1 base from V and 3 from J, leaving 12 bases between them. The CDR3 sequence: CASSQGAMAEETQYF. In nucleotides, the CDR3 is TGTGCCAGCAGCCAAGGGGCTATGGCCGAAGAGACCCAGTACTTC.

This chain connects TRBV2 to TRBJ2-5; D may be TRBD1 or TRBD2 (5 bases each). V lost 3 bases and J 2 bases, leaving 19 bases between the germline ends. The V gene's germline CDR1 is SNHLY and CDR2 FYNNEI. The length of the CDR3 is 17 residues. This chain's CDR3 is CASSELGVGTLQETQYF. The CDR3 DNA reads TGTGCCAGCAGTGAGCTCGGGGTGGGGACCCTACAAGAGACCCAGTACTTC.

This clonotype was detected a few times. This chain joins TRBV9 and TRBJ2-3, with D perhaps matching TRBD1 or TRBD2 (5 bases each). This CDR3 has 16 residues. V lost 3 bases and J lost 4, with 18 bases in between. Germline V gives CDR1 SGDLS, CDR2 YYNGEE. CDR3 sequence (DNA): TGTGCCAGCAGCGGCCGGGACCCTGGGCGAGCAGATACGCAGTATTTT. Its protein product is CASSGRDPGRADTQYF.

This clonotype appeared many times. The V gene is TRBV7-2, the J gene TRBJ2-3; 9 nucleotides line up with TRBD2. Trimming cost V 8 bases and J 4 bases; bases outside gene matches: 7. CDR3 length: 14 residues. Germline assignment: CDR1 SGHTA and CDR2 FQGNSA. The CDR3 DNA reads TGTGCCAGCTCCGGGACTAGCTTATCAGATACGCAGTATTTT. Protein product: CASSGTSLSDTQYF.

The sample holds many counts of this clonotype. The chain employs TRBV5-6 and TRBJ2-5; D not certain. Germline V gene data show CDR1 as SGHDT and CDR2 as YYEEEE. The CDR3 totals 13 residues. With 4 bases removed from V and 1 base from J, the gap between germline ends came to 8 bases. The CDR3 region has the DNA TGTGCCAGCAGCGCGGACGCCCAAGAGACCCAGTACTTC. Amino acid sequence: CASSADAQETQYF.

This clonotype was picked up many times. V is TRBV12-3 or TRBV12-4 and J is TRBJ1-2; D remains unclear. The V end lost 5 bases, the J end lost 8 bases, and 18 bases lay between the germline ends. This CDR3 comprises 14 residues. The CDR3 region has the DNA TGTGCCAGCAGTCCCACAACTTCCCTCACCGGCTACACCTTC. Residues: CASSPTTSLTGYTF.

Ten or more counts support this clonotype. The V and J genes are TRBV5-1 and TRBJ1-2, with TRBD1 matching over 7 bases. V lost 4 bases and J lost 5; bases outside the gene matches: 11. The CDR3 spans 15 residues. CDR1 and CDR2 from the germline V gene are SGHRS and YFSETQ. The DNA of the CDR3 is TGCGCCAGCAGCCCTCCTGGACAGGTGGGGTATGGCTACACCTTC. Protein sequence: CASSPPGQVGYGYTF.

This clonotype was found many times. This rearrangement joins TRBV19 to TRBJ2-2; 11 bases agree with TRBD2. CDR3 size: 15 residues. V was clipped by 4 bases and J by 6 bases; unmatched bases: 4. The germline V gene has CDR1 LNHDA and CDR2 SQIVND (reference sequence). CDR3 DNA: TGTGCCAGTAGTAAGCTAGCGGGAGGCGCCGGGGAGCTGTTTTTT. As protein: CASSKLAGGAGELFF.

In its sample, this clonotype was seen a few times. A much larger clone lies one base from this, so it may be a read error. The chain has TRBV27 and TRBJ2-4; the D gene is possibly TRBD1 (5 bases). The germline V and J ends were trimmed by 5 bases and 2 bases, with 13 bases remaining between them. Germline loops: CDR1 MNHEY, CDR2 SMNVEV (reference sequence). This CDR3 comprises 15 residues. DNA of the CDR3: TGTGCCAGCAGTCCCCAGGGTAGTTCCAAAAACATTCAGTACTTC. This translates into CASSPQGSSKNIQYF.

With regard to this clonotype: A read error may explain this, as a much larger clone is one base away. The rearrangement joins TRBV11-2 to TRBJ2-2; D unclear. The CDR3 covers 15 residues. Germline lookup yields CDR1 SGHAT and CDR2 FQNNGV. V lost 5 bases, J lost 3 bases, and 13 bases lay in between. For the CDR3, the DNA is TGTGCCAGCAGCCCTCGGTGGGATGACACCGGGGAGCTGTTTTTT. Translating gives CASSPRWDDTGELFF.

This clonotype came up many times. The rearrangement links TRBV10-1 to TRBJ2-3, with 16 bases lining up with TRBD2. The CDR3 covers 18 residues. V shed 2 bases, J shed 2 bases, and the junction held 4 bases outside the gene matches. Germline V lookup: CDR1 WNHNN, CDR2 SYGVQD (reference sequence). The CDR3 region is CASSEGTSGRGPTDTQYF. As DNA, the CDR3 is TGCGCCAGCAGTGAGGGGACTAGCGGGAGGGGACCCACAGATACGCAGTATTTT.

This sequence joins TRBV4-3 and TRBJ1-4; D uncertain. V was pared by 0 bases and J by 8 bases, with 19 bases between. This CDR3 spans 17 amino acids. Germline V lookup: CDR1 LGHNA, CDR2 YSLEER. The CDR3 sequence is CASSQDPVFRGAEKLFF. DNA of the CDR3: TGCGCCAGCAGCCAAGATCCAGTGTTCCGGGGAGCGGAAAAACTGTTTTTT.

This clonotype was detected ten times or more. The chain links TRBV11-3 to TRBJ2-1; 8 nucleotides line up with TRBD2. CDR3 size: 16 residues. CDR1 and CDR2 (germline): SGHNT, YENEEA. J lost 8 bases, V lost 5 bases, and 14 bases had no gene match. The CDR3, as DNA: TGTGCCAGCAGCACAGGCGGGGGGAGGGCATTTCATGAGCAGTTCTTC. This encodes CASSTGGGRAFHEQFF. Together with reference TRBV11-3 and TRBJ2-1, the CDR3 gives the full variable domain: EAGVVQSPRYKIIEKKQPVAFWCNPISGHNTLYWYLQNLGQGPELLIRYENEEAVDDSQLPKDRFSAERLKGVDSTLKIQPAELGDSAVYLCASSTGGGRAFHEQFFGPGTRLTVL.

The chain links TRBV14 to TRBJ2-1; TRBD2 matches 9 bases. V shed 0 bases, J shed 4 bases, and the junction held 7 bases outside the gene matches. CDR3 length: 17 residues. Germline V gene data show CDR1 as SGHDN and CDR2 as FVKESK. In nucleotides, the CDR3 is TGTGCCAGCAGCCAAGATCTTGGAGCGGGAGGATACAATGAGCAGTTCTTC. It specifies CASSQDLGAGGYNEQFF.

The chain couples TRBV2 to TRBJ1-1; the D is unclear. Trimming stripped 5 bases from V and 0 bases from J, with 7 bases between. In germline, CDR1 is SNHLY, CDR2 FYNNEI. CDR3 length: 13 amino acids. The CDR3 loop is CASSPLMNTEAFF. The CDR3 DNA reads as TGTGCCAGCAGTCCCCTTATGAACACTGAAGCTTTCTTT.

This clonotype was recorded at least ten times. V is TRBV2 and J is TRBJ2-1; 7 bases are a match to TRBD2. The germline gives CDR1 SNHLY, CDR2 FYNNEI. The ends lost 4 bases at V and 8 bases at J; junction bases unmatched: 5. The length of the CDR3 is 13 residues. CDR3 loop: CASSGGGIYEQFF. Written as DNA, the CDR3 is TGTGCCAGCAGTGGGGGGGGAATCTATGAGCAGTTCTTC.

The table lists this clonotype with many counts. The rearrangement uses TRBV29-1 and TRBJ2-1; D perhaps matches TRBD2 (6 bases). This CDR3 is built from 14 residues. From germline, CDR1 is SQVTM and CDR2 ANQGSEA. The V and J ends lost 4 bases and 0 bases respectively, with 10 bases between them. The CDR3 here is CSVVLASSYNEQFF. The CDR3 region has the DNA TGCAGCGTTGTTCTAGCGAGCTCCTACAATGAGCAGTTCTTC.

The table lists this clonotype with many counts. The chain is built from TRBV7-2 and TRBJ2-1, with TRBD2 matching over 12 bases. The J segment lost 9 bases and the V segment lost 1 base, leaving 4 bases of the junction unmatched. The germline gives CDR1 SGHTA, CDR2 FQGNSA. CDR3 length equals 15 residues. The CDR3 DNA sequence: TGTGCCAGCAGCTTAGAAGCGACTAGCGGGGGTGAGCAGTTCTTC. Amino acid sequence: CASSLEATSGGEQFF.

There are many counts of this clonotype. V usage is TRBV7-2 and J usage is TRBJ2-5; 11 bases line up with TRBD2. The CDR3 has 17 residues. Germline V gives CDR1 SGHTA, CDR2 FQGNSA. J was trimmed by 5 bases and V by 7 bases; bases with no gene match: 15. The CDR3 is CASTRGELAGAGETQYF. The CDR3 DNA sequence: TGTGCCAGCACCCGTGGGGAACTAGCGGGAGCGGGGGAGACCCAGTACTTC.

This clonotype was counted at least ten times. The chain has TRBV28 and TRBJ2-2; D is undetermined. V lost 8 bases to trimming and J lost 8 bases, with 6 bases between them. CDR1 MDHEN and CDR2 SYDVKM come from the germline V gene. CDR3 length: 10 amino acids. CDR3 coding DNA: TGTGCCAGCGGACGTGGGGAGCTGTTTTTT. Residues: CASGRGELFF.

This clonotype was observed at least ten times. This sequence joins TRBV24-1 and TRBJ2-1; 9 nucleotides match TRBD2. The J segment lost 4 bases and the V segment lost 1 base, leaving 1 base of the junction unmatched. Looked up from germline, CDR1 is KGHDR and CDR2 is SFDVKD. This CDR3 region has 15 residues. DNA for the CDR3: TGTGCCACCAGTGATTTTAGCGGGGGTTACAATGAGCAGTTCTTC. This codes for CATSDFSGGYNEQFF.

The J gene is TRBJ2-7, the V gene TRBV6-1, with D tentatively TRBD1 (5 bases). The CDR3 contains 15 residues. Trimming left V 3 bases short and J 3 bases short, with 15 bases between. CDR1 is MNHNS and CDR2 is SASEGT in the germline V gene. DNA of the CDR3: TGTGCCAGCAGTGAGACTGCTGACAGTTACTACGAGCAGTACTTC. Translating gives CASSETADSYYEQYF.

This clonotype was recorded a few times. This chain joins TRBV3-1 and TRBJ1-3, with a weak D call TRBD1 (5 bases). Trimming took 2 bases from V and 2 from J, leaving 16 bases between them. The CDR3 has 17 amino acids. From germline, CDR1 is LGHDT and CDR2 YNNKEL (reference sequence). CDR3 residues: CASSQWFRGMTGNTIYF. The CDR3 DNA is TGTGCCAGCAGCCAATGGTTCCGGGGGATGACTGGAAACACCATATATTTT.